The clone carrying this T cell receptor beta chain was recorded many times. Primers used in a second PCR of roughly 6 to 12 cycles were a sample-barcoded 5' primer and a J-beta primer mix. TCRdb re-derived calls from the 5' RACE reads in MiXCR, one entry per CDR3 protein. The repertoire includes about 800,000 distinct CDR3 sequences, about 45% of them detected once, and over 15% sits in the top ten. This record comes from a study of blood T cells in healthy people across ages. The V gene end was trimmed by 6 bases and the J gene end by 5 bases; junction bases not matched to a gene: 9. The CDR3 sequence is 15 residues long. CDR1 and CDR2 (germline): SQVTM, ANQGSEA.

This TCR was recovered from an elderly man in good health. Sequences were obtained from blood. J is TRBJ2-5 and V is TRBV29-1; TRBD2 agrees at 13 bases. CDR3 bases: TGCAGCGTCGCCGGACTAGCGGGAGCGGGCGAGACCCAGTACTTC. Amino acids: CSVAGLAGAGETQYF.